This is a list of T cell receptor beta chains from one sample in a study of CD8 T cells in ankylosing spondylitis. A single record per CDR3 protein comes from TCRdb applying MiXCR to the 5' RACE reads. The sample shows about 130,000 distinct CDR3 sequences, 6% to 8% of them seen only once. The sample comprised blood, either unsorted or a sorted T cell fraction (not recorded which). The receptors derive from a female donor with ankylosing spondylitis or in good health (not recorded which). CDR3s include the opening cysteine and the closing phenylalanine or tryptophan. A D gene is named only where the DNA matches it firmly. The listing skips clone size in some rows; elsewhere it reads once, few, many or a size class.

many,TRBD1,TRBJ1-2,TRBV7-9,CASSLPQGVGYTF,TGTGCCAGCAGCTTACCCCAGGGGGTAGGCTACACCTTC
many,TRBD2,TRBJ2-2,TRBV12-3/TRBV12-4,CASSSGTSGSNTGELFF,TGTGCCAGCAGTTCCGGGACTAGCGGGTCGAACACCGGGGAGCTGTTTTTT
.,.,TRBJ1-1,TRBV3-1,CASSPKVGGYTEAFF,TGTGCCAGCAGCCCGAAGGTGGGAGGGTACACTGAAGCTTTCTTT
many,.,TRBJ1-1,TRBV6-5,CASSGGTEAFF,TGTGCCAGCAGTGGAGGGACTGAAGCTTTCTTT
many,TRBD1,TRBJ1-3,TRBV7-9,CASSFMDRVGNTIYF,TGTGCCAGCAGCTTTATGGACAGGGTTGGAAACACCATATATTTT
many,TRBD1,TRBJ2-7,TRBV4-1,CASSQEGQGSYEQYF,TGCGCCAGCAGCCAAGAAGGACAGGGGTCCTACGAGCAGTACTTC
many,.,TRBJ2-5,TRBV5-1,CASSPTSRAGLGETQYF,TGCGCCAGCAGCCCAACTTCGCGGGCGGGGCTGGGGGAGACCCAGTACTTC
many,.,TRBJ1-2,TRBV20-1,CSASREAANYGYTF,TGCAGTGCTAGTCGGGAAGCAGCAAACTATGGCTACACCTTC
.,.,TRBJ2-2,TRBV6-6,CAEGQGGGELFF,TGTGCCGAAGGCCAGGGTGGCGGGGAGCTGTTTTTT
.,.,TRBJ2-5,TRBV12-3/TRBV12-4,CASSLFSGGLGRGGETQYF,TGTGCCAGCAGTTTATTCTCGGGCGGTTTGGGCCGGGGTGGAGAGACCCAGTACTTC
many,.,TRBJ2-2,TRBV5-1,CASSFMTTGELFF,TGCGCCAGCAGCTTTATGACCACCGGGGAGCTGTTTTTT
many,.,TRBJ2-3,TRBV7-2,CASSLGGGGAPTDTQYF,TGTGCCAGCAGCTTAGGAGGTGGGGGGGCCCCAACAGATACGCAGTATTTT
many,.,TRBJ2-5,TRBV7-6,CASSLVSGLQETQYF,TGTGCCAGCAGCTTAGTTTCAGGGCTCCAAGAGACCCAGTACTTC
.,TRBD2,TRBJ2-5,TRBV5-4,CASGAGLAGVQETQYF,TGTGCCAGCGGCGCCGGACTAGCGGGGGTCCAAGAGACCCAGTACTTC
many,.,TRBJ2-1,TRBV19,CASTSNSNEQFF,TGTGCCAGTACCTCAAACTCGAATGAGCAGTTCTTC
.,.,TRBJ2-3,TRBV20-1,CSGTPSGPWTDTQYF,TGCAGTGGGACGCCTTCGGGTCCCTGGACAGATACGCAGTATTTT
many,.,TRBJ1-1,TRBV2,CASSGQENTEAFF,TGTGCCAGCAGTGGGCAGGAGAACACTGAAGCTTTCTTT
many,TRBD2,TRBJ2-3,TRBV7-9,CASSPGLAGGPDDTQYF,TGTGCCAGCAGCCCAGGACTAGCGGGGGGACCTGACGATACGCAGTATTTT
many,TRBD1,TRBJ2-3,TRBV6-2/TRBV6-3,CASTGTGTDTQYF,TGTGCCAGCACCGGGACAGGCACAGATACGCAGTATTTT
.,.,TRBJ2-5,TRBV7-9,CASSRRNLETQYF,TGTGCCAGCAGCCGACGGAACCTAGAGACCCAGTACTTC
many,.,TRBJ1-3,TRBV28,CASSLDGNTIYF,TGTGCCAGCAGTTTGGACGGAAACACCATATATTTT
.,TRBD2,TRBJ2-2,TRBV5-6,CASSLLLAGTGTGELFF,TGTGCCAGCAGCTTGTTACTAGCGGGGACCGGGACCGGGGAGCTGTTTTTT
many,.,TRBJ2-3,TRBV10-3,CAISEQEDFTDTQYF,TGTGCCATCAGTGAACAGGAAGACTTCACAGATACGCAGTATTTT
.,TRBD1,TRBJ2-7,TRBV4-1,CASSHGTGSYEQYF,TGCGCCAGCAGCCATGGGACAGGGTCCTACGAGCAGTACTTC
many,.,TRBJ1-4,TRBV5-1,CASSAGGYTEKLFF,TGCGCCAGCAGCGCCGGAGGGTATACTGAAAAACTGTTTTTT
.,TRBD1,TRBJ1-6,TRBV10-3,CAISEEGANSPLHF,TGTGCCATCAGTGAGGAGGGGGCCAATTCACCCCTCCACTTT
many,.,TRBJ2-2,TRBV24-1,CATSDLWQNTGELFF,TGTGCCACCAGTGATTTGTGGCAGAACACCGGGGAGCTGTTTTTT
many,TRBD1,TRBJ2-7,TRBV20-1,CSARGGQVRYEQYF,TGCAGTGCTAGAGGGGGACAGGTACGGTACGAGCAGTACTTC
many,.,TRBJ2-2,TRBV20-1,CSARDRAAGSSTGELFF,TGCAGTGCTAGAGATCGGGCAGCGGGTAGTTCCACCGGGGAGCTGTTTTTT
few,.,TRBJ2-7,TRBV4-3,CASSQDIGTVSYEQYF,TGCGCCAGCAGCCAAGATATTGGGACGGTCTCCTACGAGCAGTACTTC
many,.,TRBJ1-2,TRBV20-1,CSARGPAGGYGYTF,TGCAGTGCTAGAGGCCCGGCTGGGGGGTATGGCTACACCTTC
many,.,TRBJ2-7,TRBV29-1,CSVSGTGAYEQYF,TGCAGCGTAAGCGGGACAGGAGCCTACGAGCAGTACTTC
many,TRBD1,TRBJ1-1,TRBV10-3,CAIGDRGGNTEAFF,TGTGCCATCGGTGACAGGGGAGGGAACACTGAAGCTTTCTTT
many,TRBD1,TRBJ1-1,TRBV10-3,CAISEARDRGRVNTEAFF,TGTGCCATCAGTGAGGCAAGGGACAGGGGGAGGGTGAACACTGAAGCTTTCTTT
many,.,TRBJ2-7,TRBV18,CASSPPLYSYEQYF,TGTGCCAGCTCACCACCGCTTTACTCCTACGAGCAGTACTTC
many,.,TRBJ1-1,TRBV7-3,CASSPQGRGVTEAFF,TGTGCCAGCAGCCCTCAGGGGCGAGGGGTCACTGAAGCTTTCTTT
many,.,TRBJ2-7,TRBV6-5,CASSYSRGSTYEQYF,TGTGCCAGCAGTTACTCGAGGGGCTCAACCTACGAGCAGTACTTC
many,.,TRBJ2-1,TRBV24-1,CATSDSTYNEQFF,TGTGCCACCAGTGATTCAACCTACAATGAGCAGTTCTTC
many,.,TRBJ1-6,TRBV7-2,CASSYNDSPLHF,TGTGCCAGCAGCTATAATGATTCACCCCTCCACTTT
.,.,TRBJ1-5,TRBV7-2,CASSFLSPGQPQHF,TGTGCCAGCAGCTTTCTTTCTCCCGGTCAGCCCCAGCATTTT
many,.,TRBJ1-2,TRBV7-9,CASSLAEGHYGYTF,TGTGCCAGCAGCTTAGCCGAGGGTCACTATGGCTACACCTTC
.,.,TRBJ2-5,TRBV5-1,CASTPTGLGETQYF,TGCGCCAGCACCCCCACAGGGCTGGGAGAGACCCAGTACTTC
many,.,TRBJ2-2,TRBV20-1,CSAPAARGTGELFF,TGCAGTGCCCCTGCGGCCAGAGGTACCGGGGAGCTGTTTTTT
many,.,TRBJ2-1,TRBV7-2,CASSLSLDNEQFF,TGTGCCAGCAGCTTAAGCCTAGACAATGAGCAGTTCTTC
many,.,TRBJ1-6,TRBV3-1,CASSPPDSPLHF,TGTGCCAGCAGCCCCCCCGATTCACCCCTCCACTTT
many,.,TRBJ2-1,TRBV18,CASPRVQGGDEQFF,TGTGCCAGCCCCCGGGTACAGGGAGGTGATGAGCAGTTCTTC
many,.,TRBJ2-1,TRBV14,CASSRDRSAQFF,TGTGCCAGCAGCCGTGACAGGTCTGCGCAGTTCTTC
many,.,TRBJ2-2,TRBV7-3,CASSLSSFTGELFF,TGTGCCAGCAGCTTATCGTCTTTCACCGGGGAGCTGTTTTTT
many,.,TRBJ1-5,TRBV18,CASSPQTGYNQPQHF,TGTGCCAGCTCACCACAAACAGGGTACAATCAGCCCCAGCATTTT